Below, one T cell receptor (beta chain) is given with its context. The antigen is undetermined. Measured with immunoSEQ multiplex PCR; TCRdb has only the in-frame clones, and not every one. The repertoire holds 9,600 or so clones, with approximately 69% as singletons. The V gene end was trimmed by 1 base and the J gene end by 6 bases; junction bases not matched to a gene: 2. This CDR3 spans 12 amino acids. CDR1 SQVTM and CDR2 ANQGSEA come from the germline V gene. This sample was included in a study of CD4+ T cells in melanoma. Findings and limits, study-wide: CD8+ T cell, macrophage and B cell function reportedly correlated with neoantigen-specific CD4+ T cells. In melanoma, neoantigen-specific CD4+ T cells reportedly differed in differentiation state.

Source material: peripheral blood. The chain recombines TRBV29-1 with TRBJ2-7, with 8 bases that match TRBD1. The TCR comes from a human donor with melanoma. CDR3 sequence reads: CSVEGTGIEQYF. The CDR3 DNA reads TGCAGCGTTGAAGGGACAGGGATCGAGCAGTACTTC.